The 17 T cell receptor beta chains listed next were all sequenced from one sample in a study of blood T cells in healthy people across ages. The second PCR ran about 6 to 11 cycles with a sample-barcoded 5' primer and J-beta primers. TCRdb independently ran MiXCR on the 5' RACE reads; one entry per CDR3 protein. This sample has some 940,000 distinct CDR3 sequences, with 25% to 35% found just once. These same records also appear under a second study, on T cells of mothers and their children.

Input material: blood. The receptors derive from a woman aged 40 to 50 in good health.

V and J are TRBV20-1 and TRBJ2-1, with 11 bases aligning to TRBD2. The J call could be wrong; TRBJ2-7 is a better fit for the DNA end. There are 13 residues in the CDR3. Germline V gene sequence: CDR1 DFQATT, CDR2 SNEGSKA (reference sequence). The CDR3 protein is CSATSGRTSEQYF. Written as DNA, the CDR3 is TGCAGTGCTACTAGCGGGAGGACCTCCGAGCAGTACTTC.

This sequence joins TRBV29-1 and TRBJ2-7; 8 nucleotides match TRBD2. With V trimmed by 6 bases and J by 2 bases, 15 bases remained unmatched. In germline, CDR1 is SQVTM, CDR2 ANQGSEA. This CDR3 is built from 16 residues. CDR3 sequence: CSVVFGDLGRAYEQYF. The CDR3 DNA is TGCAGCGTCGTTTTTGGGGACCTCGGGAGGGCCTACGAGCAGTACTTC.

This clonotype was counted ten times or more. At one of its ends the junction is not consistent with the germline gene, which may arise from a read error. The rearrangement joins TRBV5-1 to TRBJ2-1, with TRBD2 identical over 7 bases. The CDR3 contains 15 residues. Per the germline V gene, CDR1 is SGHRS and CDR2 is YFSETQ. The CDR3 bases are TGTGCCAGCAGCTTAAACGGGGGGTCCTACAATGAGCAGTTCTTC. The encoded protein is CASSLNGGSYNEQFF.

In this sample, this clonotype turned up many times. J is TRBJ2-7 and V is TRBV19; D uncertain. The V and J ends lost 9 bases and 0 bases respectively, with 12 bases between them. Germline CDR1 LNHDA, CDR2 SQIVND (reference sequence). The CDR3 runs to 13 residues. The CDR3 sequence: CASAGEYSYEQYF. As DNA, the CDR3 is TGTGCCAGCGCAGGAGAATACTCCTACGAGCAGTACTTC.

The CDR3 loop reads CASSLQGAPPDTQYF. CDR3 DNA sequence: TGTGCCAGCAGCTTACAGGGGGCGCCCCCAGATACGCAGTATTTT. The V call is TRBV7-2, the J call TRBJ2-3; TRBD1 matches 8 bases. The CDR3 is 15 residues long. Looked up from germline, CDR1 is SGHTA and CDR2 is FQGNSA. J gave up 4 bases and V 2 bases, and 5 bases lay outside the gene matches.

This sequence joins TRBV20-1 and TRBJ1-5, with TRBD1 identical over 10 bases. The germline V gene has CDR1 DFQATT and CDR2 SNEGSKA (reference sequence). The V and J ends lost 6 bases and 6 bases, in that order; junction bases with no gene match: 11. The CDR3 runs 15 residues. CDR3 sequence (DNA): TGCAGTGCCCGCCGGGGGACAGGGGAAGCTCAGCCCCAGCATTTT. Protein sequence: CSARRGTGEAQPQHF.

This clonotype was seen once. The CDR3 protein is CASSKETGGYTF. In DNA form, the CDR3 reads TGTGCCAGCAGCAAAGAGACAGGAGGCTACACCTTC. The V and J genes are TRBV9 and TRBJ1-2; D is possibly TRBD1 (6 bases). The CDR3 is 12 residues long. Germline values: CDR1 SGDLS, CDR2 YYNGEE. Trimming pared 4 bases from V and 8 bases from J, leaving 12 bases between. The full variable domain, with the rest looked up from reference TRBV9 and TRBJ1-2, is DSGVTQTPKHLITATGQRVTLRCSPRSGDLSVYWYQQSLDQGLQFLIQYYNGEERAKGNILERFSAQQFPDLHSELNLSSLELGDSALYFCASSKETGGYTFGSGTRLTVV.

This clonotype was observed many times. The chain recombines TRBV4-1 with TRBJ2-7; D is possibly TRBD2 (6 bases). Germline values: CDR1 MGHRA, CDR2 YSYEKL. Trimming removed 5 bases at V and 3 bases at J, with 11 bases between. The CDR3 is 13 amino acids. Here the CDR3 DNA reads TGCGCCAGCAGCTGGGACTCAGACTACGAGCAGTACTTC. Protein sequence: CASSWDSDYEQYF.

The chain employs TRBV14 and TRBJ1-2, with D hard to call. CDR1 is SGHDN, CDR2 FVKESK, per germline. Trimming took off 0 bases at V and 4 bases at J, with 9 bases between the two ends. The CDR3 consists of 14 residues. The chain's CDR3 is CASSQDRRIYGYTF. For the CDR3, the DNA is TGTGCCAGCAGCCAAGATCGGCGGATCTATGGCTACACCTTC.

The chain employs TRBV28 and TRBJ2-5; D gene uncertain. V gave up 6 bases and J gave up 5 bases, with 10 bases separating them. CDR1 and CDR2 (germline): MDHEN, SYDVKM. The CDR3 has 12 residues. The CDR3 nucleotides read TGTGCCAGCAGCCGGACGGTGGAGACCCAGTACTTC. It translates to CASSRTVETQYF. Complete variable domain (other parts from reference TRBV28 and TRBJ2-5): DVKVTQSSRYLVKRTGEKVFLECVQDMDHENMFWYRQDPGLGLRLIYFSYDVKMKEKGDIPEGYSVSREKKERFSLILESASTNQTSMYLCASSRTVETQYFGPGTRLLVL.

This clonotype was counted between two and nine times. The rearrangement joins TRBV27 to TRBJ2-7; 7 bases map to TRBD1. There are 16 residues in the CDR3. Trimming cost V 5 bases and J 3 bases; bases outside gene matches: 13. CDR1 MNHEY and CDR2 SMNVEV come from the germline V gene (reference sequence). The CDR3 DNA reads TGTGCCAGCAGTCTTATCTCAGGGGGTCGGGGCTACGAGCAGTACTTC. Residues: CASSLISGGRGYEQYF.

J is TRBJ2-7 and V is TRBV18, with TRBD2 as a possible D gene (5 bases). The CDR3 is made up of 15 amino acids. Looked up from germline, CDR1 is KGHSH and CDR2 is LQKENI. Trimming took off 4 bases at V and 6 bases at J, with 19 bases between the two ends. In nucleotides, the CDR3 is TGTGCCAGCTCACTCGGCGGGTCGAAGTTGTGCGAGCAGTACTTC. It codes for CASSLGGSKLCEQYF.

This clonotype has just a few counts. V is TRBV12-3 or TRBV12-4 and J is TRBJ1-1; D is perhaps TRBD1 (5 bases). This CDR3 is 13 amino acids long. Deletions cut 9 bases from V and 1 base from J, with 12 bases between. The CDR3 DNA reads TGTGCCAGTTCGCAAAGGGGGAACACTGAAGCTTTCTTT. It codes for CASSQRGNTEAFF.

This sequence joins TRBV5-5 and TRBJ1-4; D not certain. From germline, CDR1 is SGHKS and CDR2 YYEKEE (reference sequence). This CDR3 region has 19 residues. V lost 0 bases and J lost 0, with 18 bases in between. The CDR3 nucleotides read TGTGCCAGCAGCTTGGGTGGCCACAGTCTCGGGGCAACTAATGAAAAACTGTTTTTT. This codes for CASSLGGHSLGATNEKLFF.

V is TRBV28 and J is TRBJ2-7; D tentatively fits TRBD1 or TRBD2 (5 bases each). With 5 bases removed from V and 3 bases from J, the gap between germline ends came to 23 bases. Germline V gene sequence: CDR1 MDHEN, CDR2 SYDVKM. The CDR3 has 17 amino acids. In DNA form, the CDR3 reads TGTGCCAGCAGTACACAAACGAAGGGGAGTCGTCTCTACGAGCAGTACTTC. Translation gives CASSTQTKGSRLYEQYF.

In this sample, this clonotype turned up many times. The chain is built from TRBV7-2 and TRBJ2-7; D is uncertain. The ends were cut back, 0 bases at V and 3 bases at J, with 6 bases in the middle. Looked up from germline, CDR1 is SGHTA and CDR2 is FQGNSA. The CDR3 runs 13 residues. CDR3 nucleotides: TGTGCCAGCAGCTTAGCCCAGAACTACGAGCAGTACTTC. Protein: CASSLAQNYEQYF.

The table lists this clonotype with a few counts. The chain has TRBV27 and TRBJ1-5; TRBD1 aligns across 7 bases. This CDR3 comprises 14 residues. The germline V gene encodes CDR1 MNHEY and CDR2 SMNVEV (reference sequence). With 7 bases clipped from V and 7 bases from J, the junction kept 10 bases outside the gene matches. Written as DNA, the CDR3 is TGTGCCAGCACCCCAGGGGGGCGAGGGCAGCCCCAGCATTTT. Amino acids: CASTPGGRGQPQHF.